This T cell receptor (beta chain) stems from a study of T cells after yellow fever vaccination (dated by TCRdb to between 2018 and 2020). At the level of the whole study: Libraries from fractions with low cell numbers were prepared with the SMART-Seq v4 Ultra Low Input RNA kit. To follow T-cell clones before and after primary and booster YFV17D yellow fever vaccination, bulk TCR alpha and beta repertoires were sequenced over time. Two healthy male donors, one aged 18 to 29 and one aged 30 to 39 years, were included in the cohort. Blood was drawn at multiple timepoints before and after primary and secondary immunization, with bulk PBMC replicates and cell subsets isolated. Overall study results and their limits: Because only two donors were included in the study, the extent to which the findings can be generalized is limited. Compared with the primary T-cell response, the secondary T-cell response was weaker but faster, peaking on day 5 rather than day 15. Because abundant contaminating clonotypes from the bulk population could be contained in FACS-sorted repertoires, computational filtering was required. After the booster, most clones that had expanded after primary vaccination were detected again (nearly 98% of CD4 and around nine tenths of CD8), suggesting broad maintenance of memory. A small share of clonotypes was detected in both CD4 and CD8 compartments, with the overlap likely arising from convergent recombination.

From V the trimming removes 5 bases and from J it removes 8 bases, while the gene matches leave 9 bases of the junction unaccounted for. Taken from cysteine to phenylalanine, the CDR3 has 15 residues. The retained sequence is limited to the CDR3, 45 bases, with the frame set at the first base. Per the germline V gene, SGHAT is the CDR1 and FQNNGV is the CDR2. TCR cDNA was made using 5'RACE template switching, a step that added a universal primer site and unique molecular identifiers. cDNA synthesis was primed from both the TCR alpha and TCR beta constant segments. Library amplification used two PCR steps, and the second PCR step added sample barcodes and sequencing adapters. Sequencing of libraries was done on Illumina HiSeq 2500 (2x100 bp) or NovaSeq (2x150 bp). The study's processing was this. MIGEC was used to demultiplex reads and collapse the reads into UMI consensus sequences, and MiXCR was used for V(D)J alignment. Vaccine-responding clonotypes were identified with edgeR using replicate PBMC samples, with FDR below 0.01 and a log2 fold change above 5 up to day 15 being required. CD4 or CD8 identity was assigned to each bulk clonotype according to whether the clonotype was present at higher abundance in the sequenced CD4 repertoire or the sequenced CD8 repertoire. The public reads were reprocessed in TCRdb via fastp at Q25 and MiXCR, keeping in-frame beta chains. When rows share a CDR3 protein, they turn into one entry using the most common DNA and genes. The V and J calls were not made by the authors but by TCRdb's processing. Across this sample there are over 150,000 distinct CDR3 sequences, with approximately 6.2% seen only once. The biggest ten clones account for approximately 3% of the sample.

What the treatment or condition label conveys for this sample: live attenuated yellow fever vaccine strain. PBMCs were isolated from peripheral blood using a standard Ficoll-Paque protocol. Dynabeads CD4 and CD8 positive selection kits were used to isolate the CD4 and CD8 T-cell fractions. TriZol was used to extract RNA from bulk PBMCs, from CD4 and CD8 fractions, and from dextramer-positive and dextramer-negative fractions. This clonotype was found many times. There is no known antigen for this receptor. No clone much larger than this one lies a single base away; base qualities are absent. The chain joins TRBV11-2 to TRBJ1-6; TRBD1 fits 7 bases in the junction. This TCR was recovered from a man younger than 35 who received the YFV17D yellow fever vaccine. The sample in question was CD4+ T cells sorted from PBMCs, obtained on the day of the first yellow fever vaccination. The DNA sequence is given as TGTGCCAGCAGCCGCCTAGGGGGCCCGTATTCACCCCTCCACTTT. It translates as CASSRLGGPYSPLHF. Outside the CDR3, residues come from the reference TRBV11-2 and TRBJ1-6 proteins, so the full variable domain is: EAGVAQSPRYKIIEKRQSVAFWCNPISGHATLYWYQQILGQGPKLLIQFQNNGVVDDSQLPKDRFSAERLKGVDSTLKIQPAKLEDSAVYLCASSRLGGPYSPLHFGNGTRLTVT.